The entry below describes one T cell receptor (beta chain). Its antigen is as yet unknown. These data originate in a study of PD-1 blockade in mismatch repair-deficient tumors. Study-wide background: Enrolled about 2012-2016, patients had progressing, pretreated mismatch repair-deficient cancers of over nine types. The study, taken as a whole, reports: Tumor-resident clones, often absent from pretreatment blood, expanded after pembrolizumab and then contracted.

The CDR3 is 14 residues long. V dropped 5 bases and J dropped 1 base, with 8 bases sitting between them. The germline CDR1 and CDR2 sequences are SGHNT and YENEEA. The method was immunoSEQ multiplex PCR; TCRdb's version includes in-frame clones alone and lacks a portion of them. This repertoire shows tens of thousands of clones, about 80% found once; its top ten account for about 3.5%. V is TRBV11-3 and J is TRBJ2-2; D perhaps matches TRBD2 (6 bases). The sequence was collected from an adult with mismatch repair-deficient cancer. Source: peripheral blood, taken 4 weeks after starting pembrolizumab. CDR3 DNA: TGTGCCAGCAGCCCTAGCGAGAACACCGGGGAGCTGTTTTTT. It encodes CASSPSENTGELFF.